A selection of T cell receptor beta chains follows, all from one sample in a study of blood T cell repertoires in COVID-19. TCRdb's table, derived via immunoSEQ multiplex PCR, lists solely in-frame clones and lacks some. Of approximately 3,800 clones in the sample, over 80% were seen once. Sequencing was done on a sample of peripheral blood. The receptors originated from a man in his fifties or sixties with active COVID-19. The CDR3 runs from the conserved cysteine through the conserved F or W. The D gene is left open where the match is weak. A clone size is listed for some rows: how often the clone was seen (once, few, many), or a class if it is expanded.

d_call: -; v_call: TRBV24-1; j_call: TRBJ2-3; clone_size: -; cdr3_aa: CATSDTRDFGRDTQYF; cdr3_nt: TGTGCCACCAGTGACACCCGGGATTTCGGCCGTGATACGCAGTATTTT
d_call: TRBD1; v_call: TRBV5-4; j_call: TRBJ1-1; clone_size: -; cdr3_aa: CASSLEQGDGKAFF; cdr3_nt: TGTGCCAGCAGCTTGGAACAGGGGGACGGCAAAGCTTTCTTT
d_call: TRBD2; v_call: TRBV19; j_call: TRBJ2-1; clone_size: -; cdr3_aa: CASRSIAGAYNEQFF; cdr3_nt: TGTGCCAGTAGGAGCATAGCGGGGGCATACAATGAGCAGTTCTTC
d_call: -; v_call: TRBV10-3; j_call: TRBJ2-1; clone_size: -; cdr3_aa: CAISESRGNTYNEQFF; cdr3_nt: TGTGCCATCAGTGAGTCGCGCGGTAATACCTACAATGAGCAGTTCTTC
d_call: -; v_call: TRBV4-1; j_call: TRBJ1-6; clone_size: few; cdr3_aa: CASSSDSSYNSPLHF; cdr3_nt: TGCGCCAGCAGCTCCGACAGCTCCTATAATTCACCCCTCCACTTT
d_call: -; v_call: TRBV6-2/TRBV6-3; j_call: TRBJ2-1; clone_size: -; cdr3_aa: CASSPIGDTRIEQFF; cdr3_nt: TGTGCCAGCAGCCCCATCGGGGACACTCGTATAGAGCAGTTCTTC
d_call: -; v_call: TRBV18; j_call: TRBJ1-2; clone_size: -; cdr3_aa: CASSPETRASYGYTF; cdr3_nt: TGTGCCAGCTCACCAGAGACCAGGGCCTCTTATGGCTACACCTTC
d_call: -; v_call: TRBV28; j_call: TRBJ1-4; clone_size: -; cdr3_aa: CASSSGNEKLFF; cdr3_nt: TGTGCCAGCAGTTCCGGTAATGAAAAACTGTTTTTT
d_call: TRBD1; v_call: TRBV5-1; j_call: TRBJ1-6; clone_size: -; cdr3_aa: CASRPLPGQGELDNSPLHF; cdr3_nt: TGCGCCAGCAGACCCCTCCCGGGACAGGGGGAACTTGATAATTCACCCCTCCACTTT
d_call: TRBD1; v_call: TRBV7-2; j_call: TRBJ1-2; clone_size: -; cdr3_aa: CASSSRGRSYGYTF; cdr3_nt: TGTGCCAGCAGTTCCAGGGGGCGCAGCTATGGCTACACCTTC
d_call: -; v_call: TRBV18; j_call: TRBJ1-1; clone_size: -; cdr3_aa: CASSPTQGQMNTEAFF; cdr3_nt: TGTGCCAGCTCACCGACCCAGGGTCAGATGAACACTGAAGCTTTCTTT
d_call: TRBD2; v_call: TRBV29-1; j_call: TRBJ2-7; clone_size: -; cdr3_aa: CSGGASGTYEQYF; cdr3_nt: TGCAGCGGAGGAGCTAGCGGGACCTACGAGCAGTACTTC
d_call: -; v_call: TRBV5-6; j_call: TRBJ1-1; clone_size: -; cdr3_aa: CASSYLGGGAEAFF; cdr3_nt: TGTGCCAGCAGCTACCTTGGGGGGGGCGCTGAAGCTTTCTTT
d_call: -; v_call: TRBV6-5; j_call: TRBJ1-1; clone_size: -; cdr3_aa: CASSYPGRGIHTEAFF; cdr3_nt: TGTGCCAGCAGTTACCCCGGGCGGGGAATTCACACTGAAGCTTTCTTT
d_call: TRBD2; v_call: TRBV7-3; j_call: TRBJ2-1; clone_size: -; cdr3_aa: CASSFGLLAGGNRYNEQFF; cdr3_nt: TGTGCCAGCAGCTTCGGCTTGCTAGCGGGAGGGAATCGGTACAATGAGCAGTTCTTC
d_call: -; v_call: TRBV11-2; j_call: TRBJ1-1; clone_size: once; cdr3_aa: CASSLVSYTEAFF; cdr3_nt: TGTGCCAGCAGCTTAGTCAGTTACACTGAAGCTTTCTTT
d_call: -; v_call: TRBV19; j_call: TRBJ2-7; clone_size: -; cdr3_aa: CASSPGNHEQYF; cdr3_nt: TGTGCCAGTAGTCCAGGGAACCACGAGCAGTACTTC
d_call: -; v_call: TRBV1; j_call: TRBJ1-6; clone_size: -; cdr3_aa: CTSSQGARRWRSPLHF; cdr3_nt: TGCACCAGCAGCCAAGGGGCTCGGAGGTGGAGGTCACCCCTCCACTTT
d_call: TRBD2; v_call: TRBV25-1; j_call: TRBJ2-2; clone_size: -; cdr3_aa: CASSATSSGPNTGELFF; cdr3_nt: TGTGCCAGCAGTGCAACATCTAGCGGACCGAACACCGGGGAGCTGTTTTTT